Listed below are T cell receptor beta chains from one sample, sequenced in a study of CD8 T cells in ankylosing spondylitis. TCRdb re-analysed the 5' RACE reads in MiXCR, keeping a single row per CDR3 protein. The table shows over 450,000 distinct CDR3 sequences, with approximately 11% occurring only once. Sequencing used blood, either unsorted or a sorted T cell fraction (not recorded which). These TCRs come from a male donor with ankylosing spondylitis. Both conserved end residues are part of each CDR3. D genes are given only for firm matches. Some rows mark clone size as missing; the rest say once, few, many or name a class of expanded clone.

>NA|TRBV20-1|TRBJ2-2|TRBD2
CSAGFSSGSTGELFF
TGCAGTGCTGGGTTTTCTAGCGGGAGTACCGGGGAGCTGTTTTTT
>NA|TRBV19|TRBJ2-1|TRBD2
CASSILAGVAYNEQFF
TGTGCCAGTAGTATACTGGCGGGAGTCGCCTACAATGAGCAGTTCTTC
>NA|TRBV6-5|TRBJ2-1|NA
CASSYEWGNSYNEQFF
TGTGCCAGCAGTTACGAGTGGGGAAACTCCTACAATGAGCAGTTCTTC
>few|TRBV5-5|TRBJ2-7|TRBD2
CASSPGLACYEQYF
TGTGCCAGCAGCCCGGGACTAGCGTGCTACGAGCAGTACTTC
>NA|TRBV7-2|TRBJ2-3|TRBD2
CASTYSRSSGRGEF
TGTGCCAGCACCTACTCCCGATCTAGCGGGCGAGGGGAATTT
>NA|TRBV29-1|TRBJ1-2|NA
CSVGTLANYGYTF
TGCAGCGTCGGGACACTAGCTAACTATGGCTACACCTTC
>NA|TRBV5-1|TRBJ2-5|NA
CASSLGRGTREQETQYF
TGCGCCAGCAGCTTGGGCCGAGGGACAAGGGAACAAGAGACCCAGTACTTC
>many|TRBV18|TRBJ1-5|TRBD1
CASSPPGQGGYSNQPQHF
TGTGCCAGCTCACCACCGGGACAGGGGGGTTATAGCAATCAGCCCCAGCATTTT
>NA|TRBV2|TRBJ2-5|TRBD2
CASSEGLAGTPRETQYF
TGTGCCAGCAGTGAAGGGCTAGCGGGGACACCCAGGGAGACCCAGTACTTC
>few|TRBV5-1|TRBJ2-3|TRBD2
CASSTKLAGGTDTQYF
TGCGCCAGCAGCACCAAATTAGCGGGCGGCACAGATACGCAGTATTTT
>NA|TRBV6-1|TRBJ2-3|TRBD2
CASSSTSEGADTQYF
TGTGCCAGCAGCTCGACTAGCGAGGGGGCAGATACGCAGTATTTT
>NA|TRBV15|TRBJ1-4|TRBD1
CAIRREDRDYEKLFF
TGTGCCATACGGCGGGAGGACAGGGACTATGAAAAACTGTTTTTT
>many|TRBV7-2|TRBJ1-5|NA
CASSLEDRAAQHF
TGTGCCAGCAGCTTAGAAGACCGAGCGGCCCAGCATTTT
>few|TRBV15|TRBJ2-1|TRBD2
CATSSRASGINEQFF
TGTGCCACCAGCAGTAGGGCTAGCGGGATCAATGAGCAGTTCTTC
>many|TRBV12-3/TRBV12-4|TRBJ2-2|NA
CASSRETRVGELFF
TGTGCCAGCAGCCGAGAGACTAGGGTCGGGGAGCTGTTTTTT
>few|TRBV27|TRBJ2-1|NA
CASRVAPGHVAQFF
TGTGCCAGCAGAGTAGCGCCTGGGCATGTCGCGCAGTTCTTC
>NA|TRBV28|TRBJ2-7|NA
CASTVGLAYEQYF
TGTGCCAGCACGGTTGGTCTAGCCTACGAGCAGTACTTC